These 15 T cell receptor beta chains came from one sample sequenced in a study of vaccination effects on CD4 cells after COVID-19. Generated by immunoSEQ multiplex PCR, the TCRdb table keeps only in-frame clones and is missing some. This repertoire shows tens of thousands of clones, around 80% found once; its top ten account for approximately 2.4%. The antigens of these receptors remain unknown. Subsequent to a culture period of around 10 days, CD4+ T cells were isolated. Subjects were given two BNT162b2 or mRNA-1273 vaccine doses. The input for sequencing was CD4+ T cells from PBMCs cultured without peptide, taken after COVID-19 vaccination. The receptors come from a human donor who received a COVID-19 vaccine.

The rearrangement joins TRBV29-1 to TRBJ1-6; 7 nucleotides agree with TRBD1. This CDR3 is built from 13 residues. V lost 4 bases, J lost 9 bases, and 6 bases stayed unmatched. Germline CDR1 and CDR2: SQVTM and ANQGSEA. DNA for the CDR3: TGCAGCGTTGGGCGCGACAGGGCTTCACCCCTCCACTTT. This codes for CSVGRDRASPLHF.

This chain uses TRBV5-1 with TRBJ1-2; D gene uncertain. Germline loops: CDR1 SGHRS, CDR2 YFSETQ. V lost 1 base and J 14 bases, leaving 12 bases between the germline ends. The CDR3 covers 11 residues. In nucleotides, the CDR3 is TGCGCCAGCAGCTTGTCAGGAGGTTGGACCTTC. Its translation: CASSLSGGWTF.

J is TRBJ1-2 and V is TRBV28; the D is unclear. The V end lost 1 base, the J end lost 0 bases, and 15 bases lay between the germline ends. Germline V lookup: CDR1 MDHEN, CDR2 SYDVKM. CDR3 length: 17 residues. Written as DNA, the CDR3 is TGTGCCAGCAGTTTATCGGTTCTAGTGAGTTCTAACTATGGCTACACCTTC. Its protein is CASSLSVLVSSNYGYTF.

This clone occurred a few times. The chain combines TRBV9 with TRBJ2-3; no definite D call. Deletions cut 2 bases from V and 6 bases from J, with 13 bases between. Germline loops: CDR1 SGDLS, CDR2 YYNGEE. The CDR3 totals 14 residues. The CDR3 DNA is TGTGCCAGCAGCGTTCAGATAGAAGCGGATACGCAGTATTTT. Translated, it gives CASSVQIEADTQYF.

This sequence joins TRBV5-1 and TRBJ1-5; a possible D gene is TRBD1 (5 bases). The CDR3 spans 14 residues. Per the germline V gene, CDR1 is SGHRS and CDR2 is YFSETQ. V shed 0 bases and J shed 4 bases, with 8 bases lying between them. In DNA, the CDR3 is TGCGCCAGCAGCTTGGAGGCAGGGAATCAGCCCCAGCATTTT. It codes for CASSLEAGNQPQHF.

The table lists this clone with a count of one. The gene calls are TRBV6-2 or TRBV6-3 and TRBJ2-3; D gene uncertain. Germline lookup yields CDR1 MNHEY and CDR2 SVGEGT. V was trimmed by 2 bases and J by 5 bases, leaving 14 bases between them. The CDR3 is 15 residues long. The CDR3, as DNA: TGTGCCAGCAGTTACAGGATTAGTGAGGTAGATACGCAGTATTTT. Translation gives CASSYRISEVDTQYF.

By share, this clone ranks as medium-sized (0.01 to 0.1%). The chain links TRBV19 to TRBJ2-2; D gene ambiguous. Looked up from germline, CDR1 is LNHDA and CDR2 is SQIVND (reference sequence). Trimming pared 3 bases from V and 5 bases from J, leaving 13 bases between. This CDR3 region has 15 residues. CDR3 DNA sequence: TGTGCCAGTAGTATTGCAGGAAGGGAAACCGGGGAGCTGTTTTTT. This translates into CASSIAGRETGELFF.

CDR3 region: CASSQGGSNTEAFF. Here the CDR3 DNA reads TGTGCCAGTAGCCAAGGGGGTTCGAACACTGAAGCTTTCTTT. V usage is TRBV19 and J usage is TRBJ1-1; D might be TRBD1 (6 bases). The CDR3 runs 14 residues. Trimming pared 6 bases from V and 1 base from J, leaving 12 bases between. Per the germline V gene, CDR1 is LNHDA and CDR2 is SQIVND (reference sequence).

The chain combines TRBV7-8 with TRBJ2-2; D not resolved. This CDR3 region has 13 residues. The ends were cut back, 3 bases at V and 6 bases at J, with 8 bases in the middle. Germline V gene data show CDR1 as SGHVS and CDR2 as FQNEAQ. This chain's CDR3 is CASSLVRAGELFF. The CDR3 region has the DNA TGTGCCAGCAGCTTGGTTCGGGCCGGGGAGCTGTTTTTT.

V gene TRBV5-1 combines with J gene TRBJ2-5; TRBD2 agrees at 10 bases. V lost 6 bases and J lost 5; bases outside the gene matches: 7. Germline-derived CDR1 and CDR2 are SGHRS and YFSETQ. The CDR3 covers 14 residues. CDR3 DNA: TGCGCCAGCACCTTAGCGGGGGGCCAGGAGACCCAGTACTTC. This codes for CASTLAGGQETQYF. Full variable domain (missing parts from reference TRBV5-1 and TRBJ2-5): KAGVTQTPRYLIKTRGQQVTLSCSPISGHRSVSWYQQTPGQGLQFLFEYFSETQRNKGNFPGRFSGRQFSNSRSEMNVSTLELGDSALYLCASTLAGGQETQYFGPGTRLLVL.

The chain is built from TRBV6-5 and TRBJ1-6; D ambiguous. This CDR3 contains 15 residues. V lost 7 bases and J lost 7, with 17 bases in between. Germline V CDR1 and CDR2: MNHEY, SVGAGI. CDR3 sequence: CASIQFKGSNSPLHF. Written as DNA, the CDR3 is TGTGCCAGCATTCAATTCAAGGGTTCAAATTCACCCCTCCACTTT.

The chain has TRBV19 and TRBJ1-5; D call uncertain. V dropped 5 bases and J dropped 6 bases, with 14 bases sitting between them. Looked up from germline, CDR1 is LNHDA and CDR2 is SQIVND (reference sequence). The CDR3 consists of 14 residues. The CDR3, as DNA: TGTGCCAGTAGTCCACCCCCCGTGGGTCAGCCCCAGCATTTT. Encoded protein: CASSPPPVGQPQHF.

J is TRBJ2-7 and V is TRBV12-3 or TRBV12-4; 7 positions agree with TRBD1. With 3 bases clipped from V and 7 bases from J, the junction kept 6 bases outside the gene matches. This CDR3 has 13 amino acids. CDR3 residues: CASSFPQGREQYV. Written as DNA, the CDR3 is TGTGCCAGCAGTTTTCCACAGGGGCGTGAGCAGTACGTC.

The V and J genes are TRBV5-1 and TRBJ2-6, with D tentatively TRBD1 (5 bases). Germline values: CDR1 SGHRS, CDR2 YFSETQ. The ends were cut back, 5 bases at V and 4 bases at J, with 10 bases in the middle. This CDR3 has 14 amino acids. The CDR3 region is CASRAGPGANVLTF. CDR3 coding DNA: TGCGCCAGCAGGGCAGGGCCCGGGGCCAACGTCCTGACTTTC.

A single count supports this clone. This sequence joins TRBV18 and TRBJ1-1, with D possibly being TRBD1 (6 bases). Trimming pared 3 bases from V and 4 bases from J, leaving 18 bases between. Germline lookup yields CDR1 KGHSH and CDR2 LQKENI. The CDR3 is made up of 16 amino acids. CDR3 amino acids: CASSPFDRGGGTEAFF. The DNA for the CDR3 is TGTGCCAGCTCACCGTTTGATCGAGGGGGAGGCACTGAAGCTTTCTTT.